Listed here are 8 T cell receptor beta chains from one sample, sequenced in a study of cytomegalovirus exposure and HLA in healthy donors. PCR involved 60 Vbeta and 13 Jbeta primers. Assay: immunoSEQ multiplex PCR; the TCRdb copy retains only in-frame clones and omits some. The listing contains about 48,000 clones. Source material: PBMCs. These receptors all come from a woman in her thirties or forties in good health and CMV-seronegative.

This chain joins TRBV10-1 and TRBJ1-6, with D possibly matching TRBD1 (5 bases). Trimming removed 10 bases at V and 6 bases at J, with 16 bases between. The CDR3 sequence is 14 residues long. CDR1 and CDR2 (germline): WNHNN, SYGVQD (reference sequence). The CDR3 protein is CATPGGVSNSPLHF. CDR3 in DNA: TGCGCCACTCCGGGGGGGGTAAGTAATTCACCCCTCCACTTT.

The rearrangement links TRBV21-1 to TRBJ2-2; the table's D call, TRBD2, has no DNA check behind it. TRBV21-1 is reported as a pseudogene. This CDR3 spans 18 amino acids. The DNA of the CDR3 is TGTGCCAGCAGAAGACTAGCGGGAGGGCGGGAGAACACCGGGGAGCTGTTTTTT. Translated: CASRRLAGGRENTGELFF.

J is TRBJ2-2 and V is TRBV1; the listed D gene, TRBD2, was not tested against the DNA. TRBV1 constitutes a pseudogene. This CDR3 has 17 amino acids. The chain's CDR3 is CTSSQRLAGEMTGELFF. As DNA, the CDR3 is TGCACCAGCAGCCAAAGACTAGCGGGGGAGATGACCGGGGAGCTGTTTTTT.

The CDR3 here is CASSWDSGEAEAFF. The CDR3, as DNA: TGCGCCAGCAGTTGGGACTCGGGGGAGGCTGAAGCTTTCTTT. The rearrangement links TRBV23-1 to TRBJ1-1; maybe TRBD1 (5 bases). TRBV23-1 has ORF status, its function being uncertain. The CDR3 extends over 14 amino acids. The V gene lost 5 bases and the J gene lost 6 bases, with 16 bases spanning the gap.

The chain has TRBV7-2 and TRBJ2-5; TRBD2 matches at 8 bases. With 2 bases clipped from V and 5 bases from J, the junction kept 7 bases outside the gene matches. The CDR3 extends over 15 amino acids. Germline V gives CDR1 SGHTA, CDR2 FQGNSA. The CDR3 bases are TGTGCCAGCAGCTTAAGTAGCGGGGTATTGGAGACCCAGTACTTC. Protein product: CASSLSSGVLETQYF.

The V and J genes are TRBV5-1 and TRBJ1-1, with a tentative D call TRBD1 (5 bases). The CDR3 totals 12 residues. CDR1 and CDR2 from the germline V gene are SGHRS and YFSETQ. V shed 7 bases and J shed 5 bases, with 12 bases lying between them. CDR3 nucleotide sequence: TGCGCCAGCGGTCCGGGGGGGACTGAAGCTTTCTTT. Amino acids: CASGPGGTEAFF.

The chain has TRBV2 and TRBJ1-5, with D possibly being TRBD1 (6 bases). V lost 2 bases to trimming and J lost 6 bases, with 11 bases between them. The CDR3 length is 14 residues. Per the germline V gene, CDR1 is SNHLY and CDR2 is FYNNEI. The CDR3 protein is CASSERRGPQPQHF. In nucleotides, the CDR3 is TGTGCCAGCAGTGAACGGCGGGGGCCTCAGCCCCAGCATTTT.

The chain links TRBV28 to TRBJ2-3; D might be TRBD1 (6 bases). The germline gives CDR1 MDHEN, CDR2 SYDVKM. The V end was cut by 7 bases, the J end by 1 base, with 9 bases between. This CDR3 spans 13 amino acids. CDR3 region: CASTRGGTDTQYF. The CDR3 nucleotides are TGTGCCAGCACCAGGGGAGGCACAGATACGCAGTATTTT.